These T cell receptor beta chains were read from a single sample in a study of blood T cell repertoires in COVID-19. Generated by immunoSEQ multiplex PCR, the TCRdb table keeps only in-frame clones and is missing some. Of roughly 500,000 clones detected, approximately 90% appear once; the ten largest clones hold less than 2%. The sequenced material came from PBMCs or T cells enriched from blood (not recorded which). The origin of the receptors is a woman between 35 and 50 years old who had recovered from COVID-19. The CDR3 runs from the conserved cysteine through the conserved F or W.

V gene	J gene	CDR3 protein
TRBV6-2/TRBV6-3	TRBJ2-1	CASSYSFSGSFYNEQFF
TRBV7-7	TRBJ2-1	CASSLHTPGNEQFF
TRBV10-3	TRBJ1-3	CAISEKMGGNTIYF
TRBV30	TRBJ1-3	CAWTYRGSSGNTIYF
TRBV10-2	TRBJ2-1	CASSVRTGADEQFF
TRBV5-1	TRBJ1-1	CASSSDPGGNTEAFF
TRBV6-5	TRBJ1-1	CASIVLTGGPFF
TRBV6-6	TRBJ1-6	CASSPGQGISSYNSPLHF
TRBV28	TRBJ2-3	CASSLGLAGRTDTQYF
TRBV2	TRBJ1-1	CASSEKALNTEAFF